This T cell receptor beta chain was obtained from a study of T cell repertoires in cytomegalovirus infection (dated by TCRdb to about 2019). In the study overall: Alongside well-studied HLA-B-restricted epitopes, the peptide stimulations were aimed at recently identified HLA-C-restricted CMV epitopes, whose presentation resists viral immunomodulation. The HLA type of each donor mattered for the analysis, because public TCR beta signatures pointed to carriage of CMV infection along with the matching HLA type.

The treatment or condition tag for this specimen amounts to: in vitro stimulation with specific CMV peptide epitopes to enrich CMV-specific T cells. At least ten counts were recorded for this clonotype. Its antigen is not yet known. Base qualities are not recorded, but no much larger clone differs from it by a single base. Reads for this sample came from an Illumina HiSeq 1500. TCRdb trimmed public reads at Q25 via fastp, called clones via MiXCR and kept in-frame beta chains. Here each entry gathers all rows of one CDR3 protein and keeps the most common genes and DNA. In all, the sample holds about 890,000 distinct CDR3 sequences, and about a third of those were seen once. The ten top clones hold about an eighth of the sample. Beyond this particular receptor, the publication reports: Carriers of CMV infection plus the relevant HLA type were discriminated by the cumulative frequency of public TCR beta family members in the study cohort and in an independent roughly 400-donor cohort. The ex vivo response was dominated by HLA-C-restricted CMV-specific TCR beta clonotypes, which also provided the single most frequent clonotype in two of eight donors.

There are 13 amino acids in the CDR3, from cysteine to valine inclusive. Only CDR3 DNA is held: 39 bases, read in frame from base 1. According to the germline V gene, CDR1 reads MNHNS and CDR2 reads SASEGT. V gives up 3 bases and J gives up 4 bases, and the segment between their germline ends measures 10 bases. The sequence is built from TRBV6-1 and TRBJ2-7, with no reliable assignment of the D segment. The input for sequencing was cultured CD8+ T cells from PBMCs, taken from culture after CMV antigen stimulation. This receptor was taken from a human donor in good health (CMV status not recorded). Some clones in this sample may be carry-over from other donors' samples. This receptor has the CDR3 CASSEFTGYEQYV. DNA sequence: TGTGCCAGCAGTGAGTTTACCGGATACGAGCAGTACGTC.